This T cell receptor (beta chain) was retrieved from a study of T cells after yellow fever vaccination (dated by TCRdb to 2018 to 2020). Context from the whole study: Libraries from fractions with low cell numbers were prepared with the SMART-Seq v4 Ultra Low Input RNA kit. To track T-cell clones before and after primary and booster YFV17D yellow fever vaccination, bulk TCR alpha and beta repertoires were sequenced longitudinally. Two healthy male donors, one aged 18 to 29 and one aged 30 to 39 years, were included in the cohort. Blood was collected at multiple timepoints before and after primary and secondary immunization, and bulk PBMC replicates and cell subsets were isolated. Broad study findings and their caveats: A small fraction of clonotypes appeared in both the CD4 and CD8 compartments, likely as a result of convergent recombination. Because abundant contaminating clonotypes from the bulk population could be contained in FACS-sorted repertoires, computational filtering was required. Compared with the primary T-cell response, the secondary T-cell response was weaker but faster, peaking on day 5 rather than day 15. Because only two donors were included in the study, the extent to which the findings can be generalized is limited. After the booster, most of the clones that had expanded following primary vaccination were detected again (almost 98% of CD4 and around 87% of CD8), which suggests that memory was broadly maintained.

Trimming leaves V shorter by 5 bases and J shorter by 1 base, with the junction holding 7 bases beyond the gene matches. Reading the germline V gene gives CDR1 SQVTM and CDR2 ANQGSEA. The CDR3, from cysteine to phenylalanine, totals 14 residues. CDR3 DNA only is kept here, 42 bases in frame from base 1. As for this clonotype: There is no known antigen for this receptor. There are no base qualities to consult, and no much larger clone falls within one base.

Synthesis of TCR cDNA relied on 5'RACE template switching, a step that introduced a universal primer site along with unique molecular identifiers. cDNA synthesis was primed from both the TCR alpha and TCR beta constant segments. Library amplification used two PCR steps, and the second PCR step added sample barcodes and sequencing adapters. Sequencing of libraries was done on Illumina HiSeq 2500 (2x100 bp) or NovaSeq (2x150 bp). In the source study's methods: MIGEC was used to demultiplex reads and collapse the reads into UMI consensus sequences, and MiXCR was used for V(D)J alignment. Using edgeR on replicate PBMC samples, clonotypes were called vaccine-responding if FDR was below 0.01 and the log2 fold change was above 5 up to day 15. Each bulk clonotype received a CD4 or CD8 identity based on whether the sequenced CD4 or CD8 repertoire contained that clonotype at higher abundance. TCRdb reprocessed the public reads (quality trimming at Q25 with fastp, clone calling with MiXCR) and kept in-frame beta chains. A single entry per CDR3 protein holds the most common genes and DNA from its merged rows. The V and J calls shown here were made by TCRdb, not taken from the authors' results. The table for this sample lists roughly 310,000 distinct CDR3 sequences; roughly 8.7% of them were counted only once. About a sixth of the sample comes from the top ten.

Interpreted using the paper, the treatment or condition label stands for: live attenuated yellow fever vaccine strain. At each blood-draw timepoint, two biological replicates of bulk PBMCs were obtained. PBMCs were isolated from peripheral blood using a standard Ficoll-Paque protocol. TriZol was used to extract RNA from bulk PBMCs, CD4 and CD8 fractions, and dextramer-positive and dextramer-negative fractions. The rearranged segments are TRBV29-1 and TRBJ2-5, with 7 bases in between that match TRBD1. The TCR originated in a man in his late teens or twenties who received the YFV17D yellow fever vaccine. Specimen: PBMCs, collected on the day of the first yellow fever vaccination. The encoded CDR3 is CSVRNRGRQETQYF. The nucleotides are TGCAGCGTTCGGAACAGGGGACGCCAAGAGACCCAGTACTTC.